This T cell receptor (beta chain) is from a study of blood T cell repertoires in COVID-19. For the study at large: Specimens from acute and convalescent COVID-19 originated in the United States, Italy and Spain. T cells, B-cell-depleted T cells, or PBMCs provided the cDNA or gDNA that served as material.

As processed by the authors: Using reference gene primer amplification, nucleated cell counts were estimated. Assay used: immunoSEQ multiplex PCR; TCRdb lists only in-frame clones, some missing. V and J calls plus clone size are reproduced from that table; the DNA served to infer D and trimming. Of under 100,000 clones in the sample, around 87% are singletons; the top ten hold roughly 5.4%. Looked up from germline, CDR1 is SEHNR and CDR2 is FQNEAQ (reference sequence). V was trimmed by 1 base and J by 5 bases, leaving 15 bases between them. CDR3 size: 16 residues. The sequenced sample consisted of peripheral blood. The sequence was obtained from a man aged 35-49 years with acute or convalescent COVID-19. This rearrangement joins TRBV7-9 to TRBJ2-1; tentatively, D is TRBD2 (6 bases). CDR3 region: CASSLDGTGKNNEQFF. The CDR3, as DNA: TGTGCCAGCAGCTTAGACGGGACTGGGAAGAACAATGAGCAGTTCTTC.